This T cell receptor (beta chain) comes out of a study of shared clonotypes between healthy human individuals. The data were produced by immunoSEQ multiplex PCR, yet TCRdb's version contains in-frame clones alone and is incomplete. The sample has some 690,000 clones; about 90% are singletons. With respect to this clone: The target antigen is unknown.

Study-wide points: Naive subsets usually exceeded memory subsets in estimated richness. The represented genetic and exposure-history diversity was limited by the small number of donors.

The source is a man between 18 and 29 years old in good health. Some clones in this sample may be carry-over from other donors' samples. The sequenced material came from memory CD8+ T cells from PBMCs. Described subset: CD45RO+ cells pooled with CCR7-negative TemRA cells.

The CDR3 spells CASSSTGFPYEQYF. The CDR3, as DNA: TGTGCCAGCAGTTCGACAGGTTTTCCCTACGAGCAGTACTTC. The chain recombines TRBV6-5 with TRBJ2-7; D is possibly TRBD1 (6 bases). The CDR3 is 14 residues long. V dropped 4 bases and J dropped 2 bases, with 12 bases sitting between them. Germline V gives CDR1 MNHEY, CDR2 SVGAGI.